These 21 T cell receptor beta chains originate from one sample sequenced in a study of T cells after yellow fever vaccination. Using its own MiXCR run on the 5' RACE reads, TCRdb lists one record per CDR3 protein. Of under 700,000 distinct CDR3 sequences in the sample, around a sixth are singletons; the top ten hold 15% to 20%. Specimen: PBMCs, collected roughly 5 days after the first yellow fever vaccination. These receptors were taken from a young man who received the YFV17D yellow fever vaccine.

This clonotype was counted only a few times. The genes are TRBV10-1 and TRBJ1-5, with D possibly TRBD1 on 5 matching bases. Germline assignment: CDR1 WNHNN and CDR2 SYGVQD (reference sequence). V lost 2 bases to trimming and J lost 7 bases, with 21 bases between them. The CDR3 runs 17 residues. In DNA form, the CDR3 reads TGCGCCAGCAGTGAGCCACTCTCCAGGGATTCGTGGCAGCCCCAGCATTTT. Encoded protein: CASSEPLSRDSWQPQHF.

The rearrangement links TRBV12-3 or TRBV12-4 to TRBJ2-7; 7 bases line up with TRBD1. CDR3 size: 14 residues. Losses at the gene ends were 3 bases for V and 6 bases for J; bases not matched to a gene: 8. The CDR3: CASSFRQGWSEQYF. Here the CDR3 DNA reads TGTGCCAGCAGTTTCAGACAGGGCTGGAGCGAGCAGTACTTC.

This clonotype was counted only a few times. The chain employs TRBV10-2 and TRBJ2-3, with unresolved D. From germline, CDR1 is WSHSY and CDR2 SAAADI. Trimming removed 4 bases from V and 5 bases from J, with 4 bases in between. This CDR3 is built from 11 residues. The CDR3 spells CASSGVDTQYF. CDR3 sequence (DNA): TGCGCCAGCAGTGGGGTAGATACGCAGTATTTT.

The V gene is TRBV12-3 or TRBV12-4, the J gene TRBJ2-3, with 10 nucleotides matching TRBD2. Trimming cost V 2 bases and J 6 bases; bases outside gene matches: 5. The CDR3 has 15 amino acids. CDR3 amino acids: CASSLIAGGGDTQYF. CDR3 nucleotide sequence: TGTGCCAGCAGTTTAATAGCGGGGGGCGGGGATACGCAGTATTTT.

This clonotype occurred many times. The chain joins TRBV5-6 to TRBJ2-3, with 7 nucleotides matching TRBD1. Trimming cost V 5 bases and J 3 bases; bases outside gene matches: 3. This CDR3 is 13 amino acids long. The germline CDR1 and CDR2 sequences are SGHDT and YYEEEE. The CDR3 reads CASRTGETDTQYF. The CDR3 coding sequence is TGTGCCAGCAGAACAGGGGAAACAGATACGCAGTATTTT.

This clonotype came up many times. The chain links TRBV6-5 to TRBJ1-1; weak D call: TRBD1 (6 bases). There are 13 residues in the CDR3. The V and J ends lost 4 bases and 0 bases respectively, with 6 bases between them. Germline CDR1 reads MNHEY; CDR2 reads SVGAGI. In DNA, the CDR3 is TGTGCCAGCAGTTCAGGGGTGAACACTGAAGCTTTCTTT. It specifies CASSSGVNTEAFF.

This clonotype was seen repeatedly, ten times or more. The chain joins TRBV6-5 to TRBJ1-6; a weak D match, TRBD1 (6 bases). The V end was cut by 6 bases, the J end by 9 bases, with 18 bases between. Germline V gene data show CDR1 as MNHEY and CDR2 as SVGAGI. The CDR3 length is 15 residues. In DNA, the CDR3 is TGTGCCAGCAGCCAGTACACAGGGAGATCTTCACCCCTCCACTTT. Amino acid sequence: CASSQYTGRSSPLHF.

This clonotype was detected a few times. V usage is TRBV11-3 and J usage is TRBJ2-2, with a possible D match to TRBD2 (5 bases). V gave up 4 bases and J gave up 1 base, with 10 bases separating them. Germline V lookup: CDR1 SGHNT, CDR2 YENEEA. The CDR3 contains 15 residues. CDR3 DNA: TGTGCCAGCAGCTCGAGGGAGCGGAACACCGGGGAGCTGTTTTTT. It encodes CASSSRERNTGELFF.

The chain couples TRBV15 to TRBJ1-5; 7 bases fit TRBD1. Germline V CDR1 and CDR2: LNHNV, YYDKDF (reference sequence). The CDR3 contains 16 residues. The trim removed 0 bases at V and 3 bases at J, leaving 5 bases unmatched. CDR3 coding DNA: TGTGCCACCAGCAGAGATCAAGGGACAGACAATCAGCCCCAGCATTTT. It is translated as CATSRDQGTDNQPQHF.

This clonotype was seen more than once but under ten times. Germline is not matched at one junction end, which may reflect a read error. The chain couples TRBV12-5 to TRBJ1-2; the D is unclear. The germline gives CDR1 LGHNT, CDR2 FRNRAP. CDR3 length: 10 amino acids. DNA for the CDR3: TGTGCTAGTGGTTCAAAACGTCCGGCGTTC. It encodes CASGSKRPAF.

This rearrangement joins TRBV18 to TRBJ1-1, with a weak D call TRBD1 (5 bases). Germline values: CDR1 KGHSH, CDR2 LQKENI. CDR3 length: 13 amino acids. V dropped 11 bases and J dropped 3 bases, with 16 bases sitting between them. The CDR3 region is CAGTESQDTEAFF. CDR3 sequence (DNA): TGTGCCGGGACCGAATCTCAGGACACTGAAGCTTTCTTT.

This clonotype showed up just a few times. The rearrangement uses TRBV15 and TRBJ2-5; D not resolved. The V end lost 3 bases, the J end lost 4 bases, and 15 bases lay between the germline ends. This CDR3 has 15 residues. Per germline, CDR1 LNHNV and CDR2 YYDKDF (reference sequence). CDR3 amino acids: CATSRKYSILETQYF. Here the CDR3 DNA reads TGTGCCACCAGCAGGAAGTACTCAATCCTAGAGACCCAGTACTTC.

This clonotype has a count of ten or more. The V gene is TRBV18, the J gene TRBJ1-2; D is undetermined. V lost 4 bases and J 5 bases, leaving 17 bases between the germline ends. The CDR3 runs to 15 residues. From germline, CDR1 is KGHSH and CDR2 LQKENI. DNA for the CDR3: TGTGCCAGCTCACTTGAGGCCGGGAGGGAATATGGCTACACCTTC. Encoded protein: CASSLEAGREYGYTF.

This clonotype showed up many times. The chain links TRBV4-2 to TRBJ2-2, with 13 bases lining up with TRBD2. The CDR3 extends over 19 amino acids. The trim removed 5 bases at V and 1 base at J, leaving 10 bases unmatched. Germline CDR1 and CDR2: LGHNA and YNFKEQ. The CDR3 reads CASSTPGLAGPLNTGELFF. For the CDR3, the DNA is TGTGCCAGCAGCACCCCGGGACTAGCGGGGCCACTGAACACCGGGGAGCTGTTTTTT.

The sample holds a few counts of this clonotype. The CDR3 sequence: CASSFPGEETQYF. CDR3 DNA sequence: TGTGCCAGCAGTTTCCCAGGGGAAGAGACCCAGTACTTC. The V gene is TRBV12-3 or TRBV12-4, the J gene TRBJ2-5, with D possibly matching TRBD1 (6 bases). The CDR3 is 13 residues long. The V gene lost 3 bases and the J gene lost 3 bases, with 8 bases spanning the gap.

V and J are TRBV24-1 and TRBJ2-2; D is possibly TRBD1 or TRBD2 (6 bases each). CDR3 length equals 18 residues. V was trimmed by 2 bases and J by 0 bases, leaving 15 bases between them. The V gene's germline CDR1 is KGHDR and CDR2 SFDVKD. The CDR3 spells CATSDSQGRGSNTGELFF. The CDR3, as DNA: TGTGCCACCAGTGATTCTCAGGGGCGGGGTTCGAACACCGGGGAGCTGTTTTTT.

This clonotype was observed a handful of times. The chain couples TRBV20-1 to TRBJ2-5; D is unresolved. The V end lost 3 bases, the J end lost 2 bases, and 13 bases lay between the germline ends. CDR1 and CDR2 from the germline V gene are DFQATT and SNEGSKA (reference sequence). This CDR3 comprises 14 residues. The CDR3 DNA is TGCAGTGCTAGCGCGATCCTGCGGCAAGAGACCCAGTACTTC. Protein sequence: CSASAILRQETQYF.

This clonotype was picked up a small number of times. The chain recombines TRBV7-6 with TRBJ2-2; 7 bases fit TRBD2. The germline CDR1 and CDR2 sequences are SGHVS and FNYEAQ. The CDR3 totals 16 residues. V shed 7 bases and J 3 bases; nucleotides not matched to a gene: 11. The CDR3 region has the DNA TGTGCCAGCAAACTTAGCGGGCTAATGTACACCGGGGAGCTGTTTTTT. This translates into CASKLSGLMYTGELFF.

The V call is TRBV9, the J call TRBJ2-1, with D possibly called TRBD1 or TRBD2 (6 bases each). Germline CDR1 SGDLS, CDR2 YYNGEE. Trimming left V 2 bases short and J 9 bases short, with 15 bases between. The CDR3 runs to 14 residues. CDR3 amino acids: CASSVRGAAVEQFF. The CDR3 DNA follows: TGTGCCAGCAGCGTGAGGGGGGCCGCGGTTGAGCAGTTCTTC.

The chain is built from TRBV6-5 and TRBJ1-5; D not certain. Per germline, CDR1 MNHEY and CDR2 SVGAGI. The CDR3 totals 19 residues. Trimming removed 0 bases from V and 2 bases from J, with 20 bases in between. DNA for the CDR3: TGTGCCAGCAGTTACTCGAAGGTTGTATTTCCGAATGGCAATCAGCCCCAGCATTTT. As protein: CASSYSKVVFPNGNQPQHF.

In this sample, this clonotype turned up many times. The rearrangement joins TRBV7-2 to TRBJ2-3; no firm D call. The ends were cut back, 2 bases at V and 0 bases at J, with 3 bases in the middle. Germline CDR1 SGHTA, CDR2 FQGNSA. This CDR3 comprises 13 residues. This chain's CDR3 is CASSLPSTDTQYF. The DNA for the CDR3 is TGTGCCAGCAGCTTACCGAGCACAGATACGCAGTATTTT.